This TCR beta chain was recovered during a study of glioma-infiltrating T cells. TCR alpha and beta CDR3 regions were amplified from RNA using iRepertoire nested multiplex PCR. TCRdb redid the calling of the multiplex PCR reads with MiXCR, one entry per CDR3 protein. Among more than 350,000 distinct CDR3 sequences listed, 41% were seen once. This clonotype was detected many times. V lost 4 bases and J lost 6; bases outside the gene matches: 11. The CDR3 runs 15 residues. Germline V gene sequence: CDR1 MNHEY, CDR2 SMNVEV (reference sequence). Sample: glioma tissue, nonneoplastic brain tissue, or PBMCs (not recorded which). The sequence derives from a human donor with low-grade glioma or glioblastoma, undergoing nonglioma brain surgery, or in good health (not recorded which). V gene TRBV27 combines with J gene TRBJ1-1; 7 bases map to TRBD1. CDR3 nucleotides: TGTGCCAGCAGTTCCCTTTCGACAGGGAGCTCTGAAGCTTTCTTT. This sequence encodes CASSSLSTGSSEAFF.